Shown below are 16 T cell receptor beta chains from a single sample sequenced in a study of T cells after somatic rescue of genetic block. Clones were sequenced by immunoSEQ multiplex PCR, and TCRdb holds only the in-frame ones, with some missing. The sample lists roughly 11,000 clones, 71% seen once, with approximately 12% in the top ten. What was sequenced was peripheral blood mononuclear cells (PBMCs). The receptors derive from a boy aged 5-17 years.

This clone was counted between two and nine times. V usage is TRBV7-9 and J usage is TRBJ1-4, with unresolved D. Germline CDR1 SEHNR, CDR2 FQNEAQ (reference sequence). V was pared by 1 base and J by 7 bases, with 4 bases between. The CDR3 runs 12 residues. The CDR3 coding sequence is TGTGCCAGCAGCTTAGAAGCTGAAAAACTGTTTTTT. Amino acids: CASSLEAEKLFF.

V and J are TRBV27 and TRBJ1-2; D perhaps matches TRBD1 (5 bases). The V end lost 9 bases, the J end lost 1 base, and 9 bases lay between the germline ends. Germline values: CDR1 MNHEY, CDR2 SMNVEV (reference sequence). The CDR3 consists of 12 residues. CDR3 protein: CARWGDNYGYTF. The DNA for the CDR3 is TGTGCCAGGTGGGGGGATAACTATGGCTACACCTTC.

V is TRBV11-3 and J is TRBJ1-6; a possible D gene is TRBD1 (5 bases). CDR1 is SGHNT and CDR2 is YENEEA in the germline V gene. V shed 2 bases and J shed 10 bases, with 9 bases lying between them. This CDR3 has 13 amino acids. This chain's CDR3 is CASSLQGASPLHF. The CDR3 region has the DNA TGTGCCAGCAGCTTACAAGGGGCCTCACCCCTCCACTTT. Full variable domain (missing parts from reference TRBV11-3 and TRBJ1-6): EAGVVQSPRYKIIEKKQPVAFWCNPISGHNTLYWYLQNLGQGPELLIRYENEEAVDDSQLPKDRFSAERLKGVDSTLKIQPAELGDSAVYLCASSLQGASPLHFGNGTRLTVT.

The DNA of the CDR3 is TGTGCCATCAGTGGGTACCTTAGTGGGAATGAGCAGTTCTTC. Residues: CAISGYLSGNEQFF. V is TRBV10-3 and J is TRBJ2-1, with D unresolved. The germline V gene has CDR1 ENHRY and CDR2 SYGVKD. The CDR3 totals 14 residues. With 4 bases removed from V and 7 bases from J, the gap between germline ends came to 14 bases.

A remark on this clone: Given a much more abundant clone one base away, this may be a read error. The chain uses TRBV7-2 and TRBJ1-2; TRBD1 aligns across 7 bases. With V trimmed by 6 bases and J by 2 bases, 3 bases remained unmatched. From germline, CDR1 is SGHTA and CDR2 FQGNSA. This CDR3 is 13 amino acids long. As DNA, the CDR3 is TGTACCAGCAGGTTGACAGGGAACTATGGCTACACCTTC. Translating it yields CTSRLTGNYGYTF.

The chain joins TRBV7-3 to TRBJ2-5; perhaps D is TRBD1 or TRBD2 (5 bases each). V was shortened by 0 bases and J by 2 bases, with 7 bases between the two germline ends. CDR1 is SGHTA and CDR2 is FQGTGA in the germline V gene. The CDR3 extends over 14 amino acids. DNA for the CDR3: TGTGCCAGCAGCTTAACGGGGGTTCAAGAGACCCAGTACTTC. It translates to CASSLTGVQETQYF. The full variable domain, rest sourced from reference TRBV7-3 and TRBJ2-5, is GAGVSQTPSNKVTEKGKYVELRCDPISGHTALYWYRQSLGQGPEFLIYFQGTGAADDSGLPNDRFFAVRPEGSVSTLKIQRTERGDSAVYLCASSLTGVQETQYFGPGTRLLVL.

The J gene is TRBJ2-5, the V gene TRBV11-1; 8 nucleotides agree with TRBD2. The germline V gene has CDR1 SGHAT and CDR2 FQDESV (reference sequence). The CDR3 runs to 15 residues. V lost 3 bases to trimming and J lost 4 bases; unmatched junction nucleotides: 7. CDR3 protein: CASSFSGTARETQYF. The CDR3, as DNA: TGTGCCAGCAGCTTTAGCGGGACCGCGCGAGAGACCCAGTACTTC.

In regard to this clone: This same CDR3 is encoded by further DNA sequences in the sample. The rearrangement uses TRBV10-3 and TRBJ2-7, with 10 bases lining up with TRBD1. V shed 6 bases and J 4 bases; nucleotides not matched to a gene: 6. CDR3 length: 14 amino acids. In germline, CDR1 is ENHRY, CDR2 SYGVKD. CDR3 DNA: TGTGCCATCAGAGGGCCGGGACAGGGGTACGAGCAGTACTTC. The encoded protein is CAIRGPGQGYEQYF.

V usage is TRBV5-1 and J usage is TRBJ2-3, with 9 nucleotides matching TRBD1. J was trimmed by 6 bases and V by 4 bases; bases with no gene match: 12. The CDR3 has 16 residues. The V gene's germline CDR1 is SGHRS and CDR2 YFSETQ. The CDR3: CASSLSPQGAGDTQYF. The CDR3 bases are TGCGCCAGCAGCCTGAGCCCACAGGGGGCCGGCGATACGCAGTATTTT.

This clone occurred once. The chain links TRBV6-5 to TRBJ2-2; D is unresolved. This CDR3 spans 13 amino acids. Trimming removed 6 bases from V and 6 bases from J, with 11 bases in between. Germline V gives CDR1 MNHEY, CDR2 SVGAGI. The CDR3 sequence: CASSLVGPGELFF. The CDR3 bases are TGTGCCAGCAGCCTTGTCGGGCCCGGGGAGCTGTTTTTT.

J is TRBJ1-6 and V is TRBV5-4; weak D call: TRBD1 (5 bases). Germline V gives CDR1 SGHNT, CDR2 YYREEE (reference sequence). Trimming left V 2 bases short and J 2 bases short, with 11 bases between. This CDR3 contains 16 residues. The CDR3 nucleotides are TGTGCCAGCAGCTTTGGGTGGGGCCCCTATAATTCACCCCTCCACTTT. Translated, it gives CASSFGWGPYNSPLHF.

V is TRBV19 and J is TRBJ1-1; the match to TRBD1 covers 8 bases. Looked up from germline, CDR1 is LNHDA and CDR2 is SQIVND (reference sequence). Germline trimming cut 6 bases from V and 0 bases from J; bases unmatched to any gene: 9. CDR3 length equals 16 residues. The DNA of the CDR3 is TGTGCCAGTAGCTTTCCAGGGGGCGGAATGAACACTGAAGCTTTCTTT. The encoded protein is CASSFPGGGMNTEAFF.

As regards this clone: One junction end disagrees with the germline gene, perhaps due to a read error. This chain connects TRBV28 to TRBJ1-5; 7 bases match TRBD1. The germline CDR1 and CDR2 sequences are MDHEN and SYDVKM. The CDR3 contains 16 residues. The CDR3 reads CASRLPGAGQYQPQHF. Written as DNA, the CDR3 is TGTGCCAGCCGTTTGCCCGGGGCGGGACAGTATCAGCCCCAGCATTTT. The variable domain in full, with the rest retrieved from reference TRBV28 and TRBJ1-5, is DVKVTQSSRYLVKRTGEKVFLECVQDMDHENMFWYRQDPGLGLRLIYFSYDVKMKEKGDIPEGYSVSREKKERFSLILESASTNQTSMYLCASRLPGAGQYQPQHFGDGTRLSIL.

The chain has TRBV5-1 and TRBJ2-5; 8 positions match TRBD1. V gave up 4 bases and J gave up 11 bases; unmatched junction bases: 16. The germline CDR1 and CDR2 sequences are SGHRS and YFSETQ. The CDR3 runs to 15 residues. In DNA, the CDR3 is TGCGCCAGCAGCGAAGGACAGGGTTCGACATTAGGGCAGTACTTC. It translates to CASSEGQGSTLGQYF. The whole variable domain, remainder taken from reference TRBV5-1 and TRBJ2-5, is KAGVTQTPRYLIKTRGQQVTLSCSPISGHRSVSWYQQTPGQGLQFLFEYFSETQRNKGNFPGRFSGRQFSNSRSEMNVSTLELGDSALYLCASSEGQGSTLGQYFGPGTRLLVL.

The chain couples TRBV5-5 to TRBJ2-7; unclear D gene. The V and J ends lost 4 bases and 5 bases respectively, with 16 bases between them. The CDR3 extends over 14 amino acids. Germline V gene sequence: CDR1 SGHKS, CDR2 YYEKEE (reference sequence). CDR3 region: CASSTFTSSNEQYF. In DNA, the CDR3 is TGTGCCAGCAGCACTTTTACCTCCAGCAACGAGCAGTACTTC.

A single count supports this clone. One end of the junction does not line up with germline, which may come from a read error. The V call is TRBV6-5, the J call TRBJ2-7, with D perhaps given as TRBD1 or TRBD2 (5 bases each). The length of the CDR3 is 15 residues. Germline V CDR1 and CDR2: MNHEY, SVGAGI. The CDR3 region has the DNA TGTGCCATCAGTGCCAACCTGGGCAGGGACGGGGAGCAGTACTTC. This sequence encodes CAISANLGRDGEQYF.